The 2 T cell receptor beta chains given below trace back to one sample, sequenced in a study of sequential checkpoint blockade in melanoma (dated by TCRdb to between 2018 and 2021). The sample's treatment or condition label is to be understood as: randomized to nivolumab then ipilimumab (arm A) or the reverse (arm B). Library preparation employed the immunoSEQ multiplex PCR assay. TCRdb retrieved this table from immuneACCESS and kept in-frame rearrangements only. Not all clones are present; in checked studies, unresolved V genes account for under half, and no reason is known for the remainder. For this sample there are approximately 2,500 clones; under 25% appear just once. The top ten clones comprise 20% to 25% of the sample. The starting material was tumor tissue (inferred from file names), obtained from a patient given nivolumab and ipilimumab in sequence. The receptors come from a human donor with melanoma.

The table lists this clone with a few counts. The chain carries TRBV25-1 and TRBJ1-1; D not certain. Trimming took off 3 bases at V and 1 base at J, with 12 bases between the two ends. Germline V lookup: CDR1 MGHDK, CDR2 SYGVNS. This CDR3 contains 15 residues. The CDR3 sequence: CASSDPFGTNTEAFF. The CDR3 DNA reads TGTGCCAGCAGTGACCCGTTTGGAACGAACACTGAAGCTTTCTTT.

This clone is medium-sized in the sample. The gene calls are TRBV6-8 and TRBJ2-7; 8 positions match TRBD1. Germline CDR1 MNHGY, CDR2 SAAAGT. With V trimmed by 2 bases and J by 3 bases, 3 bases remained unmatched. There are 14 residues in the CDR3. The CDR3 coding sequence is TGTGCCAGCAGTTACGGGACAGGTAACTACGAGCAGTACTTC. It encodes CASSYGTGNYEQYF.